This T cell receptor (beta chain) was retrieved from a study of T-cell memory formation after mild COVID-19. Notes on the study in general: Day 15 to 85 contractors were CD4/CD8 balanced; later expanders leaned CD4+. The study found contracting CD4+ clones mainly in CM and EM and contracting CD8+ clones in EMRA.

Details on this clonotype: The antigen remains undetermined.

TCRdb re-called the 5' RACE reads with MiXCR, one entry per CDR3 protein. The table lists 450,000 to 650,000 distinct CDR3 sequences, about a sixth of them singletons. CDR1 and CDR2 (germline): SGHVS, FQNEAQ. V lost 4 bases, J lost 2 bases, and 21 bases lay in between. The length of the CDR3 is 17 residues. The sequence was obtained from an adult woman who had mild COVID-19 (a few samples of this study predate the infection). Cell type and time point are not known. The material sequenced was PBMCs or a T cell subset sorted from them (not recorded which). This chain connects TRBV7-8 to TRBJ2-7; D may be TRBD1 or TRBD2 (5 bases each). CDR3 DNA sequence: TGTGCCAGCAGCTCACTACTTAGCGCGCGAGGGGCCTACGAGCAGTACTTC. Protein sequence: CASSSLLSARGAYEQYF. The variable domain in full, completed from reference TRBV7-8 and TRBJ2-7, reads GAGVSQSPRYKVAKRGQDVALRCDPISGHVSLFWYQQALGQGPEFLTYFQNEAQLDKSGLPSDRFFAERPEGSVSTLKIQRTQQEDSAVYLCASSSLLSARGAYEQYFGPGTRLTVT.